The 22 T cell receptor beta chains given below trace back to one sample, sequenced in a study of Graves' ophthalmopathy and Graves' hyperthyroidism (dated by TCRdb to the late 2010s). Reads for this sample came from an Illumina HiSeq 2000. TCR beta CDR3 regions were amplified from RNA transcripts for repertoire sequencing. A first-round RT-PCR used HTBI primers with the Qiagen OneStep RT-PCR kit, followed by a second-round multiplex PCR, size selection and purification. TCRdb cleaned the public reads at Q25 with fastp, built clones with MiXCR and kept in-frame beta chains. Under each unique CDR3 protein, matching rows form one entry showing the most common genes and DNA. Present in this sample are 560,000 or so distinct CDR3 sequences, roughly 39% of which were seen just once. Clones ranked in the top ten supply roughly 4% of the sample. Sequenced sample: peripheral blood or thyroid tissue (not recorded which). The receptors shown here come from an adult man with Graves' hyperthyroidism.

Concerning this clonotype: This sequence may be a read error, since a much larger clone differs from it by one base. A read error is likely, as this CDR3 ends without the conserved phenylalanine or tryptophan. For the CDR3, the DNA is TGTGCCAGCAGCTTTTCTAGCGGGTTATCCTACGAGCAGTACCTC. Translated, it gives CASSFSSGLSYEQYL. The V and J genes are TRBV5-5 and TRBJ2-7; 8 nucleotides line up with TRBD2. The CDR3 is 15 residues long. The trim removed 2 bases at V and 1 base at J, leaving 5 bases unmatched. Germline CDR1 and CDR2: SGHKS and YYEKEE (reference sequence).

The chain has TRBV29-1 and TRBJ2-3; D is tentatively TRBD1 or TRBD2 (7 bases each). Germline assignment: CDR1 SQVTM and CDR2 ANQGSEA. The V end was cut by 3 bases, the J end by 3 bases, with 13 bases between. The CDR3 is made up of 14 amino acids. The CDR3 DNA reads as TGCAGCGTTGAGGTCAGGGGGGGGACAGATACGCAGTATTTT. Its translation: CSVEVRGGTDTQYF.

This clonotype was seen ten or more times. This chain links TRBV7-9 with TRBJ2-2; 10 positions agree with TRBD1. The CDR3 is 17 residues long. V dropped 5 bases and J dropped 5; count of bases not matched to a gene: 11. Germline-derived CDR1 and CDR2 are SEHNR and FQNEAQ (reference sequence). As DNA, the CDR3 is TGTGCCAGCAGCCCGCCCGCCGCGGGACAGGGGACCGGGGAGCTGTTTTTT. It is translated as CASSPPAAGQGTGELFF.

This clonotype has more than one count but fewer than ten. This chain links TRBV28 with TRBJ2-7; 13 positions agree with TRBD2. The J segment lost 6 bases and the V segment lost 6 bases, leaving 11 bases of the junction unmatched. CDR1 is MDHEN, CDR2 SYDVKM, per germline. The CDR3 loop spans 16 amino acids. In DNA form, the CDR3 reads TGTGCCAGCAGCGCCCCGTTGGGACTAGCGGGGTTCGAGCAGTACTTC. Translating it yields CASSAPLGLAGFEQYF.

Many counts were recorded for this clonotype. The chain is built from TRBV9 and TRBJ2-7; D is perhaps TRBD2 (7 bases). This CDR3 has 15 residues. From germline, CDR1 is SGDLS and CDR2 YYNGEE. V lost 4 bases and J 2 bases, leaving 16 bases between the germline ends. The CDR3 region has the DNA TGTGCCAGCAGCCCCGAGGGGGGGACCCCCTACGAGCAGTACTTC. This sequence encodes CASSPEGGTPYEQYF.

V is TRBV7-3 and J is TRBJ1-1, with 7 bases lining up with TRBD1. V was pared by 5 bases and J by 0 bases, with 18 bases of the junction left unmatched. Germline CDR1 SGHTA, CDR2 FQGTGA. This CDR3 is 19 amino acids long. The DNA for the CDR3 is TGTGCCAGCAGCCCATCTCTCCGGGACAGCCGCTTCATGAACACTGAAGCTTTCTTT. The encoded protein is CASSPSLRDSRFMNTEAFF.

CDR3 DNA sequence: TGTGCCAGCAGTTTAGCACCGGAGGCAATCTCCGAGACCTACGAGCAGTACTTC. Translation gives CASSLAPEAISETYEQYF. The chain employs TRBV12-3 or TRBV12-4 and TRBJ2-7, with D perhaps TRBD2 (5 bases). The CDR3 contains 18 residues. Between the trimmed V and J ends, which lost 0 bases and 2 bases, there was a span of 20 bases.

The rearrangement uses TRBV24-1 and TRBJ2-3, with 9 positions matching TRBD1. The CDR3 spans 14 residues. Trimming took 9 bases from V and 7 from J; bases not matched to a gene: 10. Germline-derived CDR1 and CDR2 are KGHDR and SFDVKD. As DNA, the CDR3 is TGTGCCACCGGCCCCGGGACAGGGAAGAATACGCAGTATTTT. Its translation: CATGPGTGKNTQYF.

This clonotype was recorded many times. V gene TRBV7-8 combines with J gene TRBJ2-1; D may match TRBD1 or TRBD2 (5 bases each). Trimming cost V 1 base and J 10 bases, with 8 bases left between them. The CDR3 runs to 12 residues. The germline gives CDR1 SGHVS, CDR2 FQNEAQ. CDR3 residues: CASSLGWGEQFF. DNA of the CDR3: TGTGCCAGCAGCTTAGGGTGGGGGGAGCAGTTCTTC.

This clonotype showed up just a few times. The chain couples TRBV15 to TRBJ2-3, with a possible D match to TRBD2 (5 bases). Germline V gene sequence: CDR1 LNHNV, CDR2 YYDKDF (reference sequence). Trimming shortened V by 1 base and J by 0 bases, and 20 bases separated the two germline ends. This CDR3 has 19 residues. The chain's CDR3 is CATSRVRPDYRGSTDTQYF. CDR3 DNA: TGTGCCACCAGCAGAGTTCGGCCCGACTATCGCGGAAGCACAGATACGCAGTATTTT. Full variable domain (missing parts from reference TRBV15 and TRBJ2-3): DAMVIQNPRYQVTQFGKPVTLSCSQTLNHNVMYWYQQKSSQAPKLLFHYYDKDFNNEADTPDNFQSRRPNTSFCFLDIRSPGLGDTAMYLCATSRVRPDYRGSTDTQYFGPGTRLTVL.

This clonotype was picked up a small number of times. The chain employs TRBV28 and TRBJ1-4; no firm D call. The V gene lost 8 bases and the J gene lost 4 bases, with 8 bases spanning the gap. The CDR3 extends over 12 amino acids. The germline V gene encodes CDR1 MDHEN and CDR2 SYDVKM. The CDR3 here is CASAEGNEKLFF. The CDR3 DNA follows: TGTGCCAGCGCCGAGGGTAATGAAAAACTGTTTTTT.

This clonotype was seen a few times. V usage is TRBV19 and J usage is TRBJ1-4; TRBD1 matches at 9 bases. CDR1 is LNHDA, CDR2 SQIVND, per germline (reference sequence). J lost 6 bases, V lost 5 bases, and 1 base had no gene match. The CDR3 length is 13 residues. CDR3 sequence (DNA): TGTGCCAGTAGTTGGACAGGGGATGAAAAACTGTTTTTT. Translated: CASSWTGDEKLFF.

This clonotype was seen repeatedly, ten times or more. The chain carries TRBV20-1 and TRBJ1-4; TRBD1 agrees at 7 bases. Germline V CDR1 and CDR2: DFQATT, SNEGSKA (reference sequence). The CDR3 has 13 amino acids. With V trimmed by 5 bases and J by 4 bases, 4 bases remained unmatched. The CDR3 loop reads CSALGQNNEKLFF. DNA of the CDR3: TGCAGTGCTTTGGGACAGAATAATGAAAAACTGTTTTTT.

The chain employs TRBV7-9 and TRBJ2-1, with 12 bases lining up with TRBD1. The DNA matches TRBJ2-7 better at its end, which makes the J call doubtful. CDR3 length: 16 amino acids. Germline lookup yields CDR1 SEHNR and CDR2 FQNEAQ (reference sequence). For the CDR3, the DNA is TGTGCCAGCAGCTCTCCCGGGACAGGGGGCCACAATGAGCAGTACTTC. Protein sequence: CASSSPGTGGHNEQYF.

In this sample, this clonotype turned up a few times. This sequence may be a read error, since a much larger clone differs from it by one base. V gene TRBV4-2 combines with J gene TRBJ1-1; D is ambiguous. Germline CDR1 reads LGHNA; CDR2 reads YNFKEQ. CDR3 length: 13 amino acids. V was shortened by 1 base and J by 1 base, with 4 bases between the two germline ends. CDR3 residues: CASSQAQNTEAFF. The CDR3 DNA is TGTGCCAGCAGCCAAGCCCAGAACACTGAAGCTTTCTTT.

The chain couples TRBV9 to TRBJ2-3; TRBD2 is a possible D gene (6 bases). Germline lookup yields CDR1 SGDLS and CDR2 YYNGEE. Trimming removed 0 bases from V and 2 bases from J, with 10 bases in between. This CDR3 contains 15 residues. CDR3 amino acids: CASSVGGTFTDTQYF. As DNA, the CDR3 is TGTGCCAGCAGCGTAGGAGGGACTTTCACAGATACGCAGTATTTT. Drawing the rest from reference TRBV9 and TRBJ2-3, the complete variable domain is DSGVTQTPKHLITATGQRVTLRCSPRSGDLSVYWYQQSLDQGLQFLIQYYNGEERAKGNILERFSAQQFPDLHSELNLSSLELGDSALYFCASSVGGTFTDTQYFGPGTRLTVL.

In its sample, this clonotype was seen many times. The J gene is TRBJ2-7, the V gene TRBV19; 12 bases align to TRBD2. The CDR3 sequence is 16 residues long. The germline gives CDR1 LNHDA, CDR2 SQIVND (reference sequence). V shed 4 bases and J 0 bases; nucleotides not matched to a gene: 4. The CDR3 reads CASSTTGLAGSYEQYF. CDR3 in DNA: TGTGCCAGTAGTACAACGGGACTAGCGGGCTCCTACGAGCAGTACTTC.

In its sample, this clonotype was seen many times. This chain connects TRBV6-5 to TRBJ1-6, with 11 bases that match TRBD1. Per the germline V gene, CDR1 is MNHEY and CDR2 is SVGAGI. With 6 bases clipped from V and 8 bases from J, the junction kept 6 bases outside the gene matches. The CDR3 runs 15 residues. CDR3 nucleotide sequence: TGTGCCAGCAGAAGGGACAGGGGGGTGGATTCACCCCTCCACTTT. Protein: CASRRDRGVDSPLHF.

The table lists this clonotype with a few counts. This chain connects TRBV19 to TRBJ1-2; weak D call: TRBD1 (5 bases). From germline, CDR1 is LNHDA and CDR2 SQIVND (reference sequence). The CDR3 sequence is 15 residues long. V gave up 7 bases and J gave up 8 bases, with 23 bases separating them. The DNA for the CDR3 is TGTGCCAGTACCCCTGTGGGGGGGGGGTCAAGAGGCTACACCTTC. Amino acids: CASTPVGGGSRGYTF.

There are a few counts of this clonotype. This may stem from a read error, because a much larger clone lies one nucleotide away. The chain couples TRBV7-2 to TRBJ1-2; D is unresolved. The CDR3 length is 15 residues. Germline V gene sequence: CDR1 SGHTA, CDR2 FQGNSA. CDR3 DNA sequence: TGTGCCAGCAGCTCCGGCCTAACGGTTAACTATGGCTACGCCTTC. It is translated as CASSSGLTVNYGYAF.

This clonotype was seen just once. DNA of the CDR3: TGTGCCAGCAGTGTACAGGGGGCGCGTCCCAATCAGCCCCAGCATTTT. It translates to CASSVQGARPNQPQHF. The rearrangement uses TRBV28 and TRBJ1-5; 9 bases are shared with TRBD1. Trimming took 5 bases from V and 3 from J; bases not matched to a gene: 8. CDR1 is MDHEN and CDR2 is SYDVKM in the germline V gene. This CDR3 contains 16 residues. The full variable domain, its missing parts supplied by reference TRBV28 and TRBJ1-5, is DVKVTQSSRYLVKRTGEKVFLECVQDMDHENMFWYRQDPGLGLRLIYFSYDVKMKEKGDIPEGYSVSREKKERFSLILESASTNQTSMYLCASSVQGARPNQPQHFGDGTRLSIL.

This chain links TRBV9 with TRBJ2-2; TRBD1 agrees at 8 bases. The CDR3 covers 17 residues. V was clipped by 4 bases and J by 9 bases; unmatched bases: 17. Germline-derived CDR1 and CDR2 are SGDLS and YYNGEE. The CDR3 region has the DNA TGTGCCAGCAGCCAAGACGCGACAGGGGCCGTATACCGGGAGCTGTTTTTT. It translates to CASSQDATGAVYRELFF.